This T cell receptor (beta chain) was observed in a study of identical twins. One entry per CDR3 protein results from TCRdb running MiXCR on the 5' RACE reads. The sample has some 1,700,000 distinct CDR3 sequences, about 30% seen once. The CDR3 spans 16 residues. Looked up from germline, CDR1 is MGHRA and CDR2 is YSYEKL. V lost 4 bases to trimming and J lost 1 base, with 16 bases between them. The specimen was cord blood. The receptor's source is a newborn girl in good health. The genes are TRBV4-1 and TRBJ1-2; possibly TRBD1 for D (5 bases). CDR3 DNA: TGCGCCAGCAGCCCTTTGAAGGGGCGAGGTAACTATGGCTACACCTTC. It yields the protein CASSPLKGRGNYGYTF.